These 17 T cell receptor beta chains were sequenced from one sample in a study of blood T cell repertoires in COVID-19 (dated by TCRdb to about 2020). Library creation used the immunoSEQ multiplex PCR assay. Not all clones reach the TCRdb copy of this immuneACCESS table, which keeps in-frame sequences only. Checked studies attribute under half of the gap to unresolved V genes and leave the rest unexplained. The table for this sample lists roughly 150,000 clones; 80% to 90% of them were counted only once. Jointly, the top ten make up around 8.1% of the sample. Input material: peripheral blood. These receptors were obtained from a woman aged 55 to 70 with COVID-19, enrolled during active disease.

J is TRBJ1-4 and V is TRBV11-2; D possibly corresponds to TRBD1 (6 bases). The CDR3 consists of 14 residues. Per the germline V gene, CDR1 is SGHAT and CDR2 is FQNNGV. With 6 bases removed from V and 5 bases from J, the gap between germline ends came to 13 bases. The CDR3 bases are TGTGCCAGCAGTTGGGGGGGGCTAAATGAAAAACTGTTTTTT. This translates into CASSWGGLNEKLFF.

This chain links TRBV7-6 with TRBJ2-2, with a weak D call TRBD1 (6 bases). The CDR3 has 15 amino acids. Germline CDR1 and CDR2: SGHVS and FNYEAQ. Deletions cut 7 bases from V and 6 bases from J, with 18 bases between. The DNA for the CDR3 is TGTGCCAGCATCCCTGGAAGGGGGATTGCCGGGGAGCTGTTTTTT. It is translated as CASIPGRGIAGELFF.

The V gene is TRBV14, the J gene TRBJ1-1; D may be TRBD1 (6 bases). Germline loops: CDR1 SGHDN, CDR2 FVKESK. The length of the CDR3 is 13 residues. V was trimmed by 4 bases and J by 1 base, leaving 7 bases between them. The CDR3 loop is CASSPTGNTEAFF. The CDR3 nucleotides read TGTGCCAGCAGCCCGACAGGGAACACTGAAGCTTTCTTT.

This chain connects TRBV2 to TRBJ1-4, with TRBD1 matching over 10 bases. Germline loops: CDR1 SNHLY, CDR2 FYNNEI. The CDR3 runs to 14 residues. Trimming took 7 bases from V and 7 from J; bases not matched to a gene: 6. The CDR3 sequence is CASTRQGAGEKLFF. Written as DNA, the CDR3 is TGTGCCAGCACCCGACAGGGGGCTGGTGAAAAACTGTTTTTT.

This chain links TRBV5-5 with TRBJ2-1; 7 bases agree with TRBD2. The germline gives CDR1 SGHKS, CDR2 YYEKEE (reference sequence). This CDR3 spans 15 amino acids. The trim removed 6 bases at V and 2 bases at J, leaving 8 bases unmatched. The CDR3 loop is CASTRRETAYNEQFF. CDR3 nucleotides: TGTGCCAGCACCCGGCGGGAGACGGCCTACAATGAGCAGTTCTTC.

The gene calls are TRBV11-3 and TRBJ2-2; 7 nucleotides align to TRBD1. The V gene end was trimmed by 4 bases and the J gene end by 2 bases; junction bases not matched to a gene: 13. Germline V gives CDR1 SGHNT, CDR2 YENEEA. The CDR3 runs to 18 residues. CDR3 sequence: CASSSRDRASVNTGELFF. The CDR3 DNA reads as TGTGCCAGCAGCTCCCGGGACAGAGCTAGTGTTAACACCGGGGAGCTGTTTTTT.

The chain employs TRBV5-1 and TRBJ1-2; D gene uncertain. Germline V gene lookup returns CDR1 SGHRS and CDR2 YFSETQ. The CDR3 covers 13 residues. Trimming cost V 0 bases and J 4 bases, with 7 bases left between them. CDR3 DNA: TGCGCCAGCAGCTTGGAGTACAGCTATGGCTACACCTTC. Encoded protein: CASSLEYSYGYTF.

The chain links TRBV5-5 to TRBJ1-5; D is perhaps TRBD1 (5 bases). This CDR3 spans 14 amino acids. The V gene lost 0 bases and the J gene lost 4 bases, with 8 bases spanning the gap. Germline-derived CDR1 and CDR2 are SGHKS and YYEKEE (reference sequence). CDR3 amino acids: CASSLEAGNQPQHF. In DNA, the CDR3 is TGTGCCAGCAGCTTGGAGGCAGGGAATCAGCCCCAGCATTTT.

V usage is TRBV6-2 or TRBV6-3 and J usage is TRBJ2-7; perhaps TRBD1 as D (6 bases). V was clipped by 3 bases and J by 5 bases, with 14 bases between them. Germline-derived CDR1 and CDR2 are MNHEY and SVGEGT. The CDR3 has 14 amino acids. For the CDR3, the DNA is TGTGCCAGCAGTTATCCGGTGGGGGCTGACGAGCAGTACTTC. As protein: CASSYPVGADEQYF.

The chain recombines TRBV7-8 with TRBJ1-2; 9 bases line up with TRBD1. CDR3 length: 14 amino acids. J lost 4 bases, V lost 2 bases, and 2 bases had no gene match. From germline, CDR1 is SGHVS and CDR2 FQNEAQ. The CDR3 sequence is CASSLLTGGYGYTF. In DNA, the CDR3 is TGTGCCAGCAGCTTACTGACAGGGGGCTATGGCTACACCTTC.

The chain carries TRBV7-9 and TRBJ2-5; 9 nucleotides line up with TRBD1. CDR3 length: 14 residues. Germline lookup yields CDR1 SEHNR and CDR2 FQNEAQ (reference sequence). J was trimmed by 6 bases and V by 4 bases; bases with no gene match: 6. The CDR3 DNA follows: TGTGCCAGCAGCTCCGACAGGGGGTCGAAGACCCAGTACTTC. Its protein is CASSSDRGSKTQYF.

The CDR3 DNA follows: TGTGCCAGCAGCAAAGGTACCAACAGGGGGCGAATAAACGGCTACACCTTC. This translates into CASSKGTNRGRINGYTF. The V and J genes are TRBV21-1 and TRBJ1-2; the D segment call TRBD1 is taken from the table without a DNA check. TRBV21-1 is an annotated pseudogene. CDR3 length: 17 amino acids.

J is TRBJ1-2 and V is TRBV5-6; TRBD1 matches at 7 bases. The junction had 7 bases not matched to a gene; V was cut back by 3 bases and J by 5 bases. This CDR3 region has 14 residues. CDR1 is SGHDT, CDR2 YYEEEE, per germline. In nucleotides, the CDR3 is TGTGCCAGCAGCTCGACCGGGACAGAGTATGGCTACACCTTC. Amino acids: CASSSTGTEYGYTF.

The chain is built from TRBV7-9 and TRBJ1-2; TRBD1 aligns across 7 bases. Germline loops: CDR1 SEHNR, CDR2 FQNEAQ (reference sequence). The CDR3 covers 14 residues. The trim removed 5 bases at V and 7 bases at J, leaving 10 bases unmatched. The CDR3 sequence is CASSEGERGLGYTF. The DNA for the CDR3 is TGTGCCAGCAGCGAAGGGGAAAGGGGGCTTGGCTACACCTTC.

The chain carries TRBV5-1 and TRBJ2-3, with 7 nucleotides matching TRBD2. The CDR3 has 14 amino acids. With V trimmed by 4 bases and J by 2 bases, 4 bases remained unmatched. Germline CDR1 is SGHRS and CDR2 is YFSETQ. The CDR3 nucleotides are TGCGCCAGCAGCATAGCGGGTACCACAGATACGCAGTATTTT. Amino acid sequence: CASSIAGTTDTQYF.

The rearrangement joins TRBV5-5 to TRBJ2-7; D might be TRBD1 (6 bases). The V and J ends lost 4 bases and 2 bases respectively, with 16 bases between them. The CDR3 consists of 15 residues. Germline V CDR1 and CDR2: SGHKS, YYEKEE (reference sequence). CDR3 protein: CASSSRDTHTYEQYF. The CDR3 region has the DNA TGTGCCAGCAGCAGCCGGGACACCCATACCTACGAGCAGTACTTC.

The rearrangement joins TRBV3-1 (or the pseudogene TRBV3-2) to TRBJ1-1; D may be TRBD1 (6 bases). The CDR3 contains 18 residues. The germline CDR1 and CDR2 sequences are LGHDT and YNNKEL (reference sequence). The V and J ends lost 4 bases and 5 bases respectively, with 26 bases between them. The CDR3 DNA sequence: TGTGCCAGCAGCCCCGTATGGGCCGGAACAGGGCCCGGGACTGAAGCTTTCTTT. This encodes CASSPVWAGTGPGTEAFF.